These 8 T cell receptor beta chains came from one sample sequenced in a study of T cell changes during pregnancy in multiple sclerosis. Data came from immunoSEQ multiplex PCR; TCRdb stores just in-frame clones and leaves some out. The table has over 65,000 clones, about 94% seen once; the top ten hold about 0.5%. The material sequenced was peripheral blood, taken in the third trimester of pregnancy. The receptors were gathered from a female donor with multiple sclerosis, enrolled in a pregnancy study.

The V gene is TRBV7-9, the J gene TRBJ2-7; 8 bases map to TRBD2. V lost 7 bases, J lost 1 base, and 6 bases stayed unmatched. Germline-derived CDR1 and CDR2 are SEHNR and FQNEAQ (reference sequence). The CDR3 runs to 14 residues. CDR3 bases: TGTGCCAGCACCACGGGGGGGTTGTCCTACGAGCAGTACTTC. It translates to CASTTGGLSYEQYF.

The J gene is TRBJ2-5, the V gene TRBV5-4; TRBD1 might be the D (6 bases). The CDR3 has 17 amino acids. Trimming took 0 bases from V and 5 from J, leaving 20 bases between them. Looked up from germline, CDR1 is SGHNT and CDR2 is YYREEE (reference sequence). Written as DNA, the CDR3 is TGTGCCAGCAGCTTGGAGTTTCAGGGGCTAAGGTCGGAGACCCAGTACTTC. This translates into CASSLEFQGLRSETQYF.

This clone appeared a single time. The chain employs TRBV4-1 and TRBJ1-3; D is perhaps TRBD1 (6 bases). The V gene lost 3 bases and the J gene lost 0 bases, with 15 bases spanning the gap. CDR3 length equals 17 residues. Germline assignment: CDR1 MGHRA and CDR2 YSYEKL. In DNA, the CDR3 is TGCGCCAGCAGCCACGTCCAGGGACACGGCTCTGGAAACACCATATATTTT. Protein sequence: CASSHVQGHGSGNTIYF.

This clone appeared a single time. The chain joins TRBV9 to TRBJ2-5, with a tentative D call TRBD1 (6 bases). Germline V lookup: CDR1 SGDLS, CDR2 YYNGEE. The CDR3 sequence is 13 residues long. With 3 bases removed from V and 6 bases from J, the gap between germline ends came to 12 bases. CDR3 sequence: CASSGTAPQTQYF. CDR3 nucleotide sequence: TGTGCCAGCAGCGGGACAGCTCCCCAGACCCAGTACTTC.

The chain employs TRBV7-9 and TRBJ1-6; possible D gene TRBD1, 5 bases. CDR1 and CDR2 from the germline V gene are SEHNR and FQNEAQ (reference sequence). With 5 bases removed from V and 3 bases from J, the gap between germline ends came to 17 bases. CDR3 length equals 17 residues. In DNA, the CDR3 is TGTGCCAGCAGCCAACTTCCCATCGACAGCTATAATTCACCCCTCCACTTT. This sequence encodes CASSQLPIDSYNSPLHF.

Points on this clone: The junction differs from germline at one of its ends, possibly a read error. The V and J genes are TRBV5-6 and TRBJ2-7, with 7 nucleotides matching TRBD1. This CDR3 is built from 12 residues. The germline gives CDR1 SGHDT, CDR2 YYEEEE. The CDR3 spells CASSTARDSVDF. In nucleotides, the CDR3 is TGTGCCAGCAGCACGGCCCGGGACAGCGTTGACTTC.

This chain uses TRBV5-1 with TRBJ1-3, with a possible D match to TRBD1 (5 bases). V dropped 1 base and J dropped 4 bases, with 12 bases sitting between them. The CDR3 spans 15 residues. CDR1 is SGHRS and CDR2 is YFSETQ in the germline V gene. CDR3 sequence: CASSLKQDGGNTIYF. The CDR3 DNA reads TGCGCCAGCAGCTTGAAACAGGACGGGGGAAACACCATATATTTT.

Comments on this clone: The sample has other DNA sequences that encode this CDR3 too. The rearrangement joins TRBV19 to TRBJ1-4; D perhaps matches TRBD1 (5 bases). There are 15 residues in the CDR3. The germline gives CDR1 LNHDA, CDR2 SQIVND (reference sequence). V lost 3 bases and J 0 bases, leaving 8 bases between the germline ends. The CDR3 protein is CASSIGGATNEKLFF. The CDR3 DNA reads as TGTGCCAGTAGTATCGGGGGAGCAACTAATGAAAAACTGTTTTTT.